Listed below are T cell receptor beta chains from one sample, sequenced in a study of T-cell memory formation after mild COVID-19. TCRdb re-called the 5' RACE reads with MiXCR, one entry per CDR3 protein. Among tens of thousands of distinct CDR3 sequences listed, around a quarter were seen once. Source material: PBMCs or a T cell subset sorted from them (not recorded which). The receptors derive from a man aged 18 to 29 who had mild COVID-19 (a few samples of this study predate the infection). Cell type and time point are not known. CDR3s leave out the opening cysteine and the closing phenylalanine or tryptophan. The order of the fields is J gene, V gene, CDR3 protein.

j_call: TRBJ2-5; v_call: TRBV12-3/TRBV12-4; cdr3_aa: ASQTGRETQY
j_call: TRBJ1-2; v_call: TRBV5-1; cdr3_aa: ASSLGTGYYGYT
j_call: TRBJ1-2; v_call: TRBV6-5; cdr3_aa: ASRAGGGSNGYT
j_call: TRBJ2-7; v_call: TRBV7-3; cdr3_aa: AQNRAGLYEQY
j_call: TRBJ2-3; v_call: TRBV14; cdr3_aa: ASSVPIAGSTDTQY
j_call: TRBJ1-1; v_call: TRBV5-1; cdr3_aa: ASSQGAEVSTEAF
j_call: TRBJ1-2; v_call: TRBV9; cdr3_aa: ASSVVHPGDYGYT
j_call: TRBJ2-2; v_call: TRBV14; cdr3_aa: ASSKAEGYGELF
j_call: TRBJ2-5; v_call: TRBV7-9; cdr3_aa: ASSRAREETQY
j_call: TRBJ2-7; v_call: TRBV11-2; cdr3_aa: ASSASQGAYEQY
j_call: TRBJ1-2; v_call: TRBV20-1; cdr3_aa: SAINLRGGVDGYT
j_call: TRBJ2-7; v_call: TRBV18; cdr3_aa: ASSPNRLVAYEQY
j_call: TRBJ2-2; v_call: TRBV7-9; cdr3_aa: ASTPGQPRELF